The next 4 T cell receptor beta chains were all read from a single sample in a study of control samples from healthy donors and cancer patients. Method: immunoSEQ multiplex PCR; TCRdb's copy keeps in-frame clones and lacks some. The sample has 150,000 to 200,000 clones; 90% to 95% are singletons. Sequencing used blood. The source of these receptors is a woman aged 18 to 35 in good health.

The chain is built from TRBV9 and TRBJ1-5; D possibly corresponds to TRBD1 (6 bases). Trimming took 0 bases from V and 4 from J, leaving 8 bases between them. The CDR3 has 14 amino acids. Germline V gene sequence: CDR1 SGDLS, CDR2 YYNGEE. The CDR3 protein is CASSVGTENQPQHF. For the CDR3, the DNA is TGTGCCAGCAGCGTAGGGACAGAGAATCAGCCCCAGCATTTT.

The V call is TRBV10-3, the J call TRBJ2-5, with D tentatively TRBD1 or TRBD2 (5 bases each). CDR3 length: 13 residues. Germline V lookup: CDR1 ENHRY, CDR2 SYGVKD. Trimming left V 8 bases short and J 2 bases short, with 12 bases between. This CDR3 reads CAIQGTGQETQYF. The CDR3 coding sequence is TGTGCCATCCAGGGAACGGGGCAAGAGACCCAGTACTTC.

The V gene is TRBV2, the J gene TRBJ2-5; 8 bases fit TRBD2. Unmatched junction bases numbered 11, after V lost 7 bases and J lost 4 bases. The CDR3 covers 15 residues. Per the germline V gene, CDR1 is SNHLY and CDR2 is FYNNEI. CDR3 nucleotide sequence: TGTGCCAGCACCCCCCCAGCGGGAGTTACAGAGACCCAGTACTTC. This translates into CASTPPAGVTETQYF.

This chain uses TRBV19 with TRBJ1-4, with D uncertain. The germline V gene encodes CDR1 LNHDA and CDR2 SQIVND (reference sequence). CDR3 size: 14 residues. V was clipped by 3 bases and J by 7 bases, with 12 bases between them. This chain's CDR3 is CASSINDGPEKLFF. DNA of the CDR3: TGTGCCAGTAGTATTAACGACGGCCCTGAAAAACTGTTTTTT. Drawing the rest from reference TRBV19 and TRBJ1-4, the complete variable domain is DGGITQSPKYLFRKEGQNVTLSCEQNLNHDAMYWYRQDPGQGLRLIYYSQIVNDFQKGDIAEGYSVSREKKESFPLTVTSAQKNPTAFYLCASSINDGPEKLFFGSGTQLSVL.